This T cell receptor beta chain stems from a study of molecular identifiers for immune sequencing clone quantification. The J segment lost 3 bases and the V segment lost 5 bases, leaving 4 bases of the junction unmatched. Looked up from germline, CDR1 is MNHEY and CDR2 is SMNVEV (reference sequence). The CDR3 runs 16 residues. Whole-study findings and limits: Naive cells had under 1% of molecules in clones above 20 RNA copies, effectors over 99%.

TCRdb re-analysed the PCR reads in MiXCR, keeping a single row per CDR3 protein. The table records about half a million distinct CDR3 sequences, over 20% of them present only once. This clonotype was seen a handful of times. Its matching antigen is unknown. Sequences were obtained from naive CD8+ T cells from blood, with Jurkat cell RNA spiked in. Subset denoted: FACS-sorted CD8+CD4-CCR7+CD45RA+ naive T cells. The receptor was isolated from a human donor in good health. Some libraries in this study had Jurkat cell RNA spiked in. This chain connects TRBV27 to TRBJ2-6; TRBD1 matches at 10 bases. The CDR3 nucleotides are TGTGCCAGCAGTAGGACAGGGGGATATGGGGCCAACGTCCTGACTTTC. Translating gives CASSRTGGYGANVLTF.